These 9 T cell receptor beta chains were sequenced from one sample in a study of T cells in Graves' hyperthyroidism and ophthalmopathy. Authors of the study amplified TCR beta CDR3 regions from RNA transcripts. The HTBI primer set drove a first-round RT-PCR of the TCR CDR3. From the multiplex PCR reads, TCRdb called clonotypes with MiXCR, one entry per CDR3 protein. In the table there are a few hundred thousand distinct CDR3 sequences, roughly 46% of which are singletons. Sequencing input: peripheral blood or thyroid tissue (not recorded which). The source is a woman aged 18 to 35 with Graves' hyperthyroidism.

This clonotype showed up many times. The rearrangement uses TRBV24-1 and TRBJ2-5; D is possibly TRBD2 (6 bases). This CDR3 contains 13 residues. V lost 4 bases and J lost 7, with 12 bases in between. CDR1 and CDR2 from the germline V gene are KGHDR and SFDVKD. The chain's CDR3 is CATSDPGDGTQYF. Written as DNA, the CDR3 is TGTGCCACCAGTGACCCGGGGGATGGGACCCAGTACTTC.

This rearrangement joins TRBV24-1 to TRBJ2-7, with TRBD2 matching over 9 bases. The CDR3 runs to 14 residues. Trimming cost V 5 bases and J 3 bases; bases outside gene matches: 4. Germline assignment: CDR1 KGHDR and CDR2 SFDVKD. CDR3 nucleotide sequence: TGTGCCACCAGTGCCCTGACTAGCGGCTACGAGCAGTACTTC. It translates to CATSALTSGYEQYF.

Turning to this clonotype: A junction end diverges from the germline sequence, so it may reflect a read error. V is TRBV2 and J is TRBJ2-1; 12 bases map to TRBD2. Per germline, CDR1 SNHLY and CDR2 FYNNEI. The CDR3 sequence is 15 residues long. This CDR3 is CASRLGLAGYNEQLF. The CDR3 DNA is TGTGCCAGCAGACTGGGACTAGCGGGTTACAATGAGCAGCTCTTC.

This clonotype was recorded many times. This chain connects TRBV24-1 to TRBJ1-2; the D is unclear. This CDR3 is built from 12 residues. V shed 0 bases and J shed 4 bases, with 2 bases lying between them. Germline V gene lookup returns CDR1 KGHDR and CDR2 SFDVKD. CDR3 amino acids: CATSDLFYGYTF. Here the CDR3 DNA reads TGTGCCACCAGTGATTTGTTCTATGGCTACACCTTC.

This clonotype has at least ten counts. The CDR3 DNA sequence: TGTGCCAGCAGCCGGGGGGGAGGGGTAGCTTTCTTT. This sequence encodes CASSRGGGVAFF. V and J are TRBV11-3 and TRBJ1-1; maybe TRBD1 (5 bases). Trimming removed 5 bases at V and 10 bases at J, with 14 bases between. CDR1 and CDR2 (germline): SGHNT, YENEEA. This CDR3 comprises 12 residues.

On this clonotype: A clone one base away is much larger, so this may be a read error. The chain joins TRBV5-1 to TRBJ2-7; possibly TRBD1 or TRBD2 for D (5 bases each). The length of the CDR3 is 14 residues. V was trimmed by 5 bases and J by 3 bases, leaving 15 bases between them. CDR1 SGHRS and CDR2 YFSETQ come from the germline V gene. The CDR3 reads CASSSGALGYEQYF. The CDR3 region has the DNA TGCGCCAGCAGTTCCGGGGCTTTAGGCTACGAGCAGTACTTC.

The V call is TRBV10-3, the J call TRBJ2-6; 11 bases map to TRBD1. The J segment lost 3 bases and the V segment lost 11 bases, leaving 9 bases of the junction unmatched. This CDR3 has 16 amino acids. Germline V gives CDR1 ENHRY, CDR2 SYGVKD. The CDR3 DNA reads TGTGCCTCCGGACAGGGGGCGCGTGGTGGGGCCAACGTCCTGACTTTC. Protein product: CASGQGARGGANVLTF.

Notes on this clonotype: With a much larger clone just one base away, this may be a read error. This chain connects TRBV7-6 to TRBJ2-3, with D perhaps TRBD2 (5 bases). V gave up 8 bases and J gave up 0 bases, with 15 bases separating them. This CDR3 is built from 15 residues. Germline V gene data show CDR1 as SGHVS and CDR2 as FNYEAQ. This chain's CDR3 is CASGRSAASTDTQYF. CDR3 sequence (DNA): TGTGCCAGCGGTCGCTCAGCGGCAAGCACAGATACGCAGTATTTT.

This clonotype has ten or more counts. The CDR3 DNA is TGTGCCAGCAGTGGGGGGTCGCCGGGCGCGATCCCCGGGGAGCTGTTTTTT. This gives the protein CASSGGSPGAIPGELFF. The rearrangement links TRBV9 to TRBJ2-2, with D tentatively TRBD2 (6 bases). The CDR3 covers 17 residues. The V end lost 5 bases, the J end lost 6 bases, and 23 bases lay between the germline ends. Germline V gives CDR1 SGDLS, CDR2 YYNGEE. The full variable domain, rest sourced from reference TRBV9 and TRBJ2-2, is DSGVTQTPKHLITATGQRVTLRCSPRSGDLSVYWYQQSLDQGLQFLIQYYNGEERAKGNILERFSAQQFPDLHSELNLSSLELGDSALYFCASSGGSPGAIPGELFFGEGSRLTVL.